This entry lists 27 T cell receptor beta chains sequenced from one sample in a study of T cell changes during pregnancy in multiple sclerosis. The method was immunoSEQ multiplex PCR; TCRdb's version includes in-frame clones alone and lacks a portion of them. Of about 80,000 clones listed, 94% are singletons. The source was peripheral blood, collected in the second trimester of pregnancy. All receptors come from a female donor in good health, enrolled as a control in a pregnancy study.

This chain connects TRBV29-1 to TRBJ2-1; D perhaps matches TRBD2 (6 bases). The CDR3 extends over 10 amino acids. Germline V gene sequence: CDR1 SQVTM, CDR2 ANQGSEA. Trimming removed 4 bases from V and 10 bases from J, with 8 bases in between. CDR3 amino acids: CSVARGEQFF. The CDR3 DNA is TGCAGCGTTGCCCGGGGGGAGCAGTTCTTC.

As DNA, the CDR3 is TGTGCCAGCAGCTTTAATGCAGGAGAGACCCAGTACTTC. Translated, it gives CASSFNAGETQYF. V gene TRBV7-2 combines with J gene TRBJ2-5; D gene ambiguous. Germline loops: CDR1 SGHTA, CDR2 FQGNSA. V dropped 3 bases and J dropped 4 bases, with 9 bases sitting between them. The CDR3 is made up of 13 amino acids. Supplemented by reference TRBV7-2 and TRBJ2-5, the full variable domain reads GAGVSQSPSNKVTEKGKDVELRCDPISGHTALYWYRQSLGQGLEFLIYFQGNSAPDKSGLPSDRFSAERTGGSVSTLTIQRTQQEDSAVYLCASSFNAGETQYFGPGTRLLVL.

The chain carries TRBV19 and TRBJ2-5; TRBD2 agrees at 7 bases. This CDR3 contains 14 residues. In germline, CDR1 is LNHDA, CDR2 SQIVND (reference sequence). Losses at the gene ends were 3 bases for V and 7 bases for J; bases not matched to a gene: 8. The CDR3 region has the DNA TGTGCCAGTAGTATCAGCGGGACCTCCGGGACCCAGTACTTC. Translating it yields CASSISGTSGTQYF.

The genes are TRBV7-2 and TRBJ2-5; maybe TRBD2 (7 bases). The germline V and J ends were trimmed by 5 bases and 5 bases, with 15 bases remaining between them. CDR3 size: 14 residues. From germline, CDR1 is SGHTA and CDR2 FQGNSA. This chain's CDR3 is CASSPTGRAETQYF. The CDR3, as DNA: TGTGCCAGCAGCCCTACAGGGAGGGCGGAGACCCAGTACTTC.

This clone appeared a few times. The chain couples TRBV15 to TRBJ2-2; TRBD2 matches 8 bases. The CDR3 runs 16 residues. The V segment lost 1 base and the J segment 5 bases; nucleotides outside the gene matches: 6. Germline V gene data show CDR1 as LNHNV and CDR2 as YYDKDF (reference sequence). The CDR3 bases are TGTGCCACCAGCAGAGTGGGGACTAGTAGTACCGGGGAGCTGTTTTTT. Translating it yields CATSRVGTSSTGELFF.

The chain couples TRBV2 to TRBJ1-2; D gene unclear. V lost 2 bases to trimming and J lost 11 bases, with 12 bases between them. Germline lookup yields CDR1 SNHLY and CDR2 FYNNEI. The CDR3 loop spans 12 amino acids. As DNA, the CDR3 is TGTGCCAGCAGTGAAAGGTCGGGAGCATACACCTTC. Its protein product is CASSERSGAYTF. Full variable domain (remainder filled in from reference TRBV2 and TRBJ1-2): EPEVTQTPSHQVTQMGQEVILRCVPISNHLYFYWYRQILGQKVEFLVSFYNNEISEKSEIFDDQFSVERPDGSNFTLKIRSTKLEDSAMYFCASSERSGAYTFGSGTRLTVV.

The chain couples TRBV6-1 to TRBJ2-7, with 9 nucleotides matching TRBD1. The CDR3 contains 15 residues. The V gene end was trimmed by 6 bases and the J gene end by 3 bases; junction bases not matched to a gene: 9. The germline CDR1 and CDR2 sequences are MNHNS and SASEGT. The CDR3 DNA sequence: TGTGCCAGCAGCGAAACCGGGACAGGGTACTACGAGCAGTACTTC. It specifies CASSETGTGYYEQYF.

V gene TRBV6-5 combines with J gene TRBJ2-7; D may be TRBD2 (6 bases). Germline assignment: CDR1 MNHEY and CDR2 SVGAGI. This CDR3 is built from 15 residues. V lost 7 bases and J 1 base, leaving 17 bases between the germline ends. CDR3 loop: CASNPGGAGSYEQYF. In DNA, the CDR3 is TGTGCCAGCAACCCCGGAGGGGCCGGTTCCTACGAGCAGTACTTC.

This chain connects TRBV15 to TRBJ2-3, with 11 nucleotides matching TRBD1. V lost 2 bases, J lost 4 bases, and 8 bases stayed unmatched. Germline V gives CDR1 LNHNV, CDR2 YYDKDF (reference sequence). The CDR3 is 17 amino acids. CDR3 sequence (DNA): TGTGCCACCAGCAGACCCCAGGACAGGGGGCCCTCAGATACGCAGTATTTT. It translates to CATSRPQDRGPSDTQYF.

The CDR3 region has the DNA TGTGCCAGTAGTATAGGTACAAAACCCTACGAGCAGTACTTC. Translating it yields CASSIGTKPYEQYF. The chain has TRBV19 and TRBJ2-7; D gene uncertain. Trimming left V 1 base short and J 2 bases short, with 9 bases between. The CDR3 is 14 residues long. The germline gives CDR1 LNHDA, CDR2 SQIVND (reference sequence).

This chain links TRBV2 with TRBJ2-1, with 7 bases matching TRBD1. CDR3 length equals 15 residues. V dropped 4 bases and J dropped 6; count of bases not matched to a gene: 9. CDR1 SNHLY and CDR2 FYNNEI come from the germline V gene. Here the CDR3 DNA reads TGTGCCAGCAGTGTACAAACAGGGGTCTCCAATGAGCAGTTCTTC. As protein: CASSVQTGVSNEQFF. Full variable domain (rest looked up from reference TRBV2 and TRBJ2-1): EPEVTQTPSHQVTQMGQEVILRCVPISNHLYFYWYRQILGQKVEFLVSFYNNEISEKSEIFDDQFSVERPDGSNFTLKIRSTKLEDSAMYFCASSVQTGVSNEQFFGPGTRLTVL.

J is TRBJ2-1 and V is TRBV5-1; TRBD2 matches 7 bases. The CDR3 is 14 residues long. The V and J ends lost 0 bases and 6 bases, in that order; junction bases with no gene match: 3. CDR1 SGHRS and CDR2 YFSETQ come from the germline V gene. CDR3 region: CASSLGGSINEQFF. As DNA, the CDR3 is TGCGCCAGCAGCTTGGGCGGGAGTATCAATGAGCAGTTCTTC.

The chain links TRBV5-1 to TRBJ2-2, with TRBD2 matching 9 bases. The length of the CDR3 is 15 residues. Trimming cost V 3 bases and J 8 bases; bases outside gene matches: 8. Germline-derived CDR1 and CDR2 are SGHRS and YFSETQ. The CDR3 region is CASSSGRTSEGELFF. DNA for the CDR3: TGCGCCAGCAGCTCTGGACGGACTAGCGAGGGGGAGCTGTTTTTT.

The CDR3 nucleotides read TGCGCCAGCAGCTTGGGCCTAGCGGGAGGAGATACGCAGTATTTT. It encodes CASSLGLAGGDTQYF. The chain is built from TRBV5-1 and TRBJ2-3, with 11 nucleotides matching TRBD2. Germline-derived CDR1 and CDR2 are SGHRS and YFSETQ. J gave up 5 bases and V 0 bases, and 2 bases lay outside the gene matches. This CDR3 spans 15 amino acids.

CDR3 sequence (DNA): TGTGCCAGCAGCGTAGACCACCTTGGGAGAGGCTACACCTTC. Its protein product is CASSVDHLGRGYTF. The V call is TRBV9, the J call TRBJ1-2; D remains ambiguous. CDR3 length equals 14 residues. CDR1 is SGDLS and CDR2 is YYNGEE in the germline V gene. V was clipped by 0 bases and J by 8 bases, with 14 bases between them.

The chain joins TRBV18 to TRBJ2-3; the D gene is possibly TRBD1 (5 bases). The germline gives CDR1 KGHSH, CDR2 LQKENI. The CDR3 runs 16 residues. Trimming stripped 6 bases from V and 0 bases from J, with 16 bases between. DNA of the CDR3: TGTGCCAGCTCTGGACCACAGGCCCTTAGCACAGATACGCAGTATTTT. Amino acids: CASSGPQALSTDTQYF.

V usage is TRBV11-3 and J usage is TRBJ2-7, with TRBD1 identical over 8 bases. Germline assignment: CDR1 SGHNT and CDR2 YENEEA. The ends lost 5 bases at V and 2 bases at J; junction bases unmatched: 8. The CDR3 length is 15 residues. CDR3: CASSPGTGGAYEQYF. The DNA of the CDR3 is TGTGCCAGCAGCCCGGGAACAGGGGGAGCCTACGAGCAGTACTTC.

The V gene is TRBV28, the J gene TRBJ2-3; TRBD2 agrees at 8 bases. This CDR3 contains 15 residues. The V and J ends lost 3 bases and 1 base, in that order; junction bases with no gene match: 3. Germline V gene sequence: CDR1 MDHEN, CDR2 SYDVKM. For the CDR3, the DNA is TGTGCCAGCAGTTTTACCGGGAGGGGCACAGATACGCAGTATTTT. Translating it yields CASSFTGRGTDTQYF.

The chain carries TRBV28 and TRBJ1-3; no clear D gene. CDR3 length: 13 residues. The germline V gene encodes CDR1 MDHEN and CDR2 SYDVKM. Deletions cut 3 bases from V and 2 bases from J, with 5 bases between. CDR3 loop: CASSLGAGNTIYF. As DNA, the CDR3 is TGTGCCAGCAGTTTGGGCGCTGGAAACACCATATATTTT.

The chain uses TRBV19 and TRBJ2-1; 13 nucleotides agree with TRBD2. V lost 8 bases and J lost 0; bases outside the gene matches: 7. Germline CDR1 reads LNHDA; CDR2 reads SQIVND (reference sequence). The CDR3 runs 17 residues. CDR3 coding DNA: TGTGCCAGTTCCGGACTAGCGGGAGACGTCTCCTACAATGAGCAGTTCTTC. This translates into CASSGLAGDVSYNEQFF.

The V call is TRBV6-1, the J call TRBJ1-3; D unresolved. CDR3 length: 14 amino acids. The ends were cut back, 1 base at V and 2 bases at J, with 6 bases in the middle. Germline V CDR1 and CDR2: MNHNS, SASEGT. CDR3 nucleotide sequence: TGTGCCAGCAGTGAAGGGGGAGCTGGAAACACCATATATTTT. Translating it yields CASSEGGAGNTIYF.

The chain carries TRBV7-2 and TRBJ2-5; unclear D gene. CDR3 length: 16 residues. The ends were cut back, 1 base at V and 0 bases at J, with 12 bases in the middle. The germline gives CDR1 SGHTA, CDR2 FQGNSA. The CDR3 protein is CASSLDRLRYQETQYF. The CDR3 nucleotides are TGTGCCAGCAGCTTAGACCGGTTGCGCTACCAAGAGACCCAGTACTTC.

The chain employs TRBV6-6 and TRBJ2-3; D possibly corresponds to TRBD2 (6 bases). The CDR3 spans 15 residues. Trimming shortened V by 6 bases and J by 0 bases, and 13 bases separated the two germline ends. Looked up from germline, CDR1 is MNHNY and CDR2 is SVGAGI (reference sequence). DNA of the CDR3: TGTGCCAGCAGACCCCGGGACTCTAGCACAGATACGCAGTATTTT. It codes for CASRPRDSSTDTQYF.

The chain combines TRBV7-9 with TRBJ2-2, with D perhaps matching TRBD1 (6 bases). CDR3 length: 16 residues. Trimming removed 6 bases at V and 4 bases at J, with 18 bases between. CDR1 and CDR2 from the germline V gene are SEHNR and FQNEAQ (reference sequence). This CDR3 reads CASSPSGVGPTGELFF. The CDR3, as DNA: TGTGCCAGCAGTCCATCAGGGGTTGGTCCCACCGGGGAGCTGTTTTTT.

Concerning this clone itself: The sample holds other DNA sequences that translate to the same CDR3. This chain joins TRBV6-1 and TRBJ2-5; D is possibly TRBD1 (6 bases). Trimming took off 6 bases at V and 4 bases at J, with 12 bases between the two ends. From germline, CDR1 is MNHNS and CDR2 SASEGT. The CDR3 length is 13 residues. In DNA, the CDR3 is TGTGCCAGCAGGTTAGGGGGTGGAGAGACCCAGTACTTC. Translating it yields CASRLGGGETQYF.

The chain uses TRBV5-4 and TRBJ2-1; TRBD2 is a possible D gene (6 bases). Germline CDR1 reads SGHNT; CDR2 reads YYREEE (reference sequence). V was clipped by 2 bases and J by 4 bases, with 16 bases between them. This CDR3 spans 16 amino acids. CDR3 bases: TGTGCCAGCAGCTTCCTCCTGGTAGCGGAGTACAATGAGCAGTTCTTC. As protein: CASSFLLVAEYNEQFF. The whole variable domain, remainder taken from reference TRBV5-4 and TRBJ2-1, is ETGVTQSPTHLIKTRGQQVTLRCSSQSGHNTVSWYQQALGQGPQFIFQYYREEENGRGNFPPRFSGLQFPNYSSELNVNALELDDSALYLCASSFLLVAEYNEQFFGPGTRLTVL.

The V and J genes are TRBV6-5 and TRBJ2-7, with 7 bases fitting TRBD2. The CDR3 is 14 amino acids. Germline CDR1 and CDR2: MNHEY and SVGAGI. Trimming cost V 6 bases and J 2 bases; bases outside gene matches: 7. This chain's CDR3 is CASRAGDGPYEQYF. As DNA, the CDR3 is TGTGCCAGCAGGGCGGGAGATGGTCCCTACGAGCAGTACTTC.